The source of this T cell receptor beta chain is a study of CD8 T cells in Susac syndrome. Study findings and constraints: The study admitted that it had a relatively small number of individuals in its TCR sequencing and HLA analysis.

TCR beta from blood CD8+ and CD4+ T cells was sequenced. This clonotype appeared a single time. Its cognate antigen is unknown. When the RNA was reverse transcribed, random hexamers were used with an input of roughly 0.45 to 1 ug. It was immunoSEQ multiplex PCR that amplified TCR beta CDR3 across 54 Vbeta and 13 Jbeta. MiXCR, applied by TCRdb to the immunoSEQ multiplex PCR reads, yields one record per CDR3 protein. The sample consists of some 180,000 distinct CDR3 sequences, just under 95% of them appearing once. Losses at the gene ends were 0 bases for V and 7 bases for J; bases not matched to a gene: 13. In germline, CDR1 is MGHRA, CDR2 YSYEKL. The CDR3 is made up of 17 amino acids.

The chain recombines TRBV4-1 with TRBJ2-3, with TRBD1 identical over 7 bases. Sequencing was carried out using CD4+ T cells from PBMCs. The TCR sequence derives from a human donor in good health. The CDR3 DNA is TGCGCCAGCAGCCAAGATCCCCGACAGGGTGGACCTTATACGCAGTATTTT. Amino acids: CASSQDPRQGGPYTQYF.